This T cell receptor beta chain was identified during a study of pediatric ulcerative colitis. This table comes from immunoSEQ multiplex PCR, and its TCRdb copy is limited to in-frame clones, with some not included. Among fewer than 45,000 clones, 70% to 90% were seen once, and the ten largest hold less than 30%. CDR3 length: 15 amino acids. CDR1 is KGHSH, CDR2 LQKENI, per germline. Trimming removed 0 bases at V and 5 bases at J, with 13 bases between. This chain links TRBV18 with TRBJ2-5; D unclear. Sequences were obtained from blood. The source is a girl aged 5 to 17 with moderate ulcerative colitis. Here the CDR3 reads CASSPPALSRETQYF. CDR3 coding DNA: TGTGCCAGCTCACCACCTGCCCTCTCAAGGGAGACCCAGTACTTC.